Listed below are T cell receptor beta chains from one sample, sequenced in a study of blood T cell repertoires in COVID-19. The assay was immunoSEQ multiplex PCR, and TCRdb's table has in-frame clones only and misses some. The sample carries a few hundred thousand clones, about 85% recorded once. Sequencing was carried out using peripheral blood. The receptors were gathered from a young woman with acute or convalescent COVID-19. Both conserved end residues are part of each CDR3. The order of the fields is CDR3 protein, V gene.

CDR3 protein: CASRGQNNQPQHF
V gene: TRBV2

CDR3 protein: CASSHGDNLNTEAFF
V gene: TRBV5-1

CDR3 protein: CASGTGQSYEQYF
V gene: TRBV2

CDR3 protein: CASSLNSDPRTGEQYF
V gene: TRBV27

CDR3 protein: CASSFSAGGDTQYF
V gene: TRBV7-2

CDR3 protein: CASSLGLAGTDTQYF
V gene: TRBV7-7

CDR3 protein: CASLQGLEAEAFF
V gene: TRBV18

CDR3 protein: CASSLGVPSYGYTF
V gene: TRBV13

CDR3 protein: CASSQGLYEQYF
V gene: TRBV5-6

CDR3 protein: CAWSKRWAPEDTEAFF
V gene: TRBV30

CDR3 protein: CASRLANNEQFF
V gene: TRBV4-2

CDR3 protein: CASSLAGSVRALYEQYF
V gene: TRBV5-1

CDR3 protein: CAISSSDNRAGSYNEQFF
V gene: TRBV10-3

CDR3 protein: CASSLAGTGSGYTF
V gene: TRBV5-1

CDR3 protein: CASSSRDRGANQPQHF
V gene: TRBV28

CDR3 protein: CATSDLAQQFF
V gene: TRBV24-1

CDR3 protein: CASSLSRDRANNEQFF
V gene: TRBV27

CDR3 protein: CASSVRQGEAQETQYF
V gene: TRBV9

CDR3 protein: CASSPRSGRAEAFF
V gene: TRBV18

CDR3 protein: CASSRSGAFSYEQYF
V gene: TRBV11-2

CDR3 protein: CASSIRDSYTDTQYF
V gene: TRBV19